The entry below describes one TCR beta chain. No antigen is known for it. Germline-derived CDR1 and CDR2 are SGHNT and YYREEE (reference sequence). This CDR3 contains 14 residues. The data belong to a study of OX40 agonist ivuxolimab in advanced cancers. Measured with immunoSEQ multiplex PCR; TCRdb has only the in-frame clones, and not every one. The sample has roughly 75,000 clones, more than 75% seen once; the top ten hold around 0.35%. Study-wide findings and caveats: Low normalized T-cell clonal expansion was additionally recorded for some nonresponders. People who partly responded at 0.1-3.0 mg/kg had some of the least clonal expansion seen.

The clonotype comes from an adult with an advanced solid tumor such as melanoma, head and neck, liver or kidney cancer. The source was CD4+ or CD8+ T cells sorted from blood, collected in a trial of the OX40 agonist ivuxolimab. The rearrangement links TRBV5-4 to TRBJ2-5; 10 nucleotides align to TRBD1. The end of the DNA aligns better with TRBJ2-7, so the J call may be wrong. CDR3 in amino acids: CASSLGQGANEQYF. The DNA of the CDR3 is TGTGCCAGCAGCTTGGGACAGGGGGCAAACGAGCAGTACTTC.